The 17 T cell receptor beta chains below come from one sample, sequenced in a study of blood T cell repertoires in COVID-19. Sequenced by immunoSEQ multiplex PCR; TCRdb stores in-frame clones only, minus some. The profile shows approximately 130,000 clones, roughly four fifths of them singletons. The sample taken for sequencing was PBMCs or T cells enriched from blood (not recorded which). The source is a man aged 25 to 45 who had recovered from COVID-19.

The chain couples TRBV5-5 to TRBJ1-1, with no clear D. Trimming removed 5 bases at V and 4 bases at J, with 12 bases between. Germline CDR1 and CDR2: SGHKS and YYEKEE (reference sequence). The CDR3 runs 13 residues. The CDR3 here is CASRFGEPTEAFF. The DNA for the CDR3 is TGTGCCAGCAGATTCGGGGAACCCACTGAAGCTTTCTTT.

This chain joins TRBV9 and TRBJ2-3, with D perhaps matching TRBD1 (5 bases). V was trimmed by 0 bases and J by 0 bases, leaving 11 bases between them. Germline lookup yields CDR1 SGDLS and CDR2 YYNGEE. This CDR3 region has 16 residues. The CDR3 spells CASSVGGSSSTDTQYF. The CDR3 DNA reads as TGTGCCAGCAGCGTAGGGGGCAGCTCTAGCACAGATACGCAGTATTTT.

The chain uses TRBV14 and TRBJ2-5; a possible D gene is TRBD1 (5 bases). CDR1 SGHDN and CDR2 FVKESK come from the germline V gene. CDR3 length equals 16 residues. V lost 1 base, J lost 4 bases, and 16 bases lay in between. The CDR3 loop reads CASSQVVQPGLETQYF. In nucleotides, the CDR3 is TGTGCCAGCAGCCAAGTGGTCCAGCCAGGGTTAGAGACCCAGTACTTC.

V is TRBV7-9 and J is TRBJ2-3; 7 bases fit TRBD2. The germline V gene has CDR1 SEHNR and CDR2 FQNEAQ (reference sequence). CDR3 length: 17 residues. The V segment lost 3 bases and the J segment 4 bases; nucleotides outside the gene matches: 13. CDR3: CASSFSGRVTTPDTQYF. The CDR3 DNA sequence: TGTGCCAGCAGCTTTTCGGGGAGGGTAACCACCCCAGATACGCAGTATTTT.

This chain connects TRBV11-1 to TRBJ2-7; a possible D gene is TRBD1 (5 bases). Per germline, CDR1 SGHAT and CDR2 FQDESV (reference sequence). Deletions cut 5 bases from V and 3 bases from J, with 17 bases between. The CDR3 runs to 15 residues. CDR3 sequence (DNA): TGTGCCAGCAGCGTCTCCCGGGCTCAGGGCTACGAGCAGTACTTC. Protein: CASSVSRAQGYEQYF.

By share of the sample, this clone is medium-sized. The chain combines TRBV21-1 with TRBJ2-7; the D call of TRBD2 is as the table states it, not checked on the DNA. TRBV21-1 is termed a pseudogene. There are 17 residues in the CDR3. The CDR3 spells CASSKLLSGLHIYEQYF. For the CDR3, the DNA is TGTGCCAGCAGCAAATTGCTTTCGGGACTCCACATTTACGAGCAGTACTTC.

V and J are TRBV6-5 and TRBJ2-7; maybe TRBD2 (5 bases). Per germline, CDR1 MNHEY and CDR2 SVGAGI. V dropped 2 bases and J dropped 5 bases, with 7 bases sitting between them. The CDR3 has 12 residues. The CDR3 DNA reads TGTGCCAGCAGTTACGGGAGACACGAGCAGTACGTC. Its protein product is CASSYGRHEQYV.

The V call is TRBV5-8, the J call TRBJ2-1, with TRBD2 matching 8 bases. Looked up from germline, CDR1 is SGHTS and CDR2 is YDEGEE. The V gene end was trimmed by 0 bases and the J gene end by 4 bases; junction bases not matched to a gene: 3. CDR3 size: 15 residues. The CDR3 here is CASSLVGTRYNEQFF. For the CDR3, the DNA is TGTGCCAGCAGCTTGGTAGGGACTAGATACAATGAGCAGTTCTTC.

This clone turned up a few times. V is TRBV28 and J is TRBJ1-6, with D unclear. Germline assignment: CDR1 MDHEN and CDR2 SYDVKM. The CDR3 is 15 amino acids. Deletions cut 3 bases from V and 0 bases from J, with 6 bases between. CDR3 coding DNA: TGTGCCAGCAGTTTTCCTAGCTCCTATAATTCACCCCTCCACTTT. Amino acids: CASSFPSSYNSPLHF.

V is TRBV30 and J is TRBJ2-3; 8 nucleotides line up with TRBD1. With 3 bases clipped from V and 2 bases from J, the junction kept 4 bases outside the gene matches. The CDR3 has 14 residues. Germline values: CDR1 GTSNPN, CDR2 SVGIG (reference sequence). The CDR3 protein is CAWSRQGITDTQYF. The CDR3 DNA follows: TGTGCCTGGAGCCGACAGGGGATCACAGATACGCAGTATTTT.

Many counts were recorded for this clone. Here the CDR3 DNA reads TGTGCCAGCAGTGGAGGGGTGACCCAGTACTTC. Encoded protein: CASSGGVTQYF. This chain joins TRBV6-2 or TRBV6-3 and TRBJ2-5, with a weak D call TRBD2 (6 bases). The CDR3 extends over 11 amino acids. V was pared by 5 bases and J by 7 bases, with 8 bases between. CDR1 and CDR2 from the germline V gene are MNHEY and SVGEGT.

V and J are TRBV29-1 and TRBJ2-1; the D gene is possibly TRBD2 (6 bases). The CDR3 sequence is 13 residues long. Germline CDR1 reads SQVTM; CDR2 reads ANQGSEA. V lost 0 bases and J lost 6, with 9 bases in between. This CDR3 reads CSVEDLSGNEQFF. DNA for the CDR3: TGCAGCGTTGAAGATCTTAGCGGCAATGAGCAGTTCTTC.

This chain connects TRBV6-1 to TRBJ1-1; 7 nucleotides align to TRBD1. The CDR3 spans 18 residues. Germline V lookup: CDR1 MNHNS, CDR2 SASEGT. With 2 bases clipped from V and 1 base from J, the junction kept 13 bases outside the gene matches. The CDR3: CASSELRGLTGPNTEAFF. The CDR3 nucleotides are TGTGCCAGCAGTGAATTAAGGGGGCTGACAGGGCCGAACACTGAAGCTTTCTTT.

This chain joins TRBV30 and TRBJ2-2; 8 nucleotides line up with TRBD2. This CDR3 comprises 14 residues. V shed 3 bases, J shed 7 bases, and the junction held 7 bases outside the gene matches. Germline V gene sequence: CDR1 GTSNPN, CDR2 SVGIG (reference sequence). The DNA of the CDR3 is TGTGCCTGGAGAGCCGACGGGAGGGTCGGGGAGCTGTTTTTT. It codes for CAWRADGRVGELFF. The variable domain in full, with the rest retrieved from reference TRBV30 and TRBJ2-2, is SQTIHQWPATLVQPVGSPLSLECTVEGTSNPNLYWYRQAAGRGLQLLFYSVGIGQISSEVPQNLSASRPQDRQFILSSKKLLLSDSGFYLCAWRADGRVGELFFGEGSRLTVL.

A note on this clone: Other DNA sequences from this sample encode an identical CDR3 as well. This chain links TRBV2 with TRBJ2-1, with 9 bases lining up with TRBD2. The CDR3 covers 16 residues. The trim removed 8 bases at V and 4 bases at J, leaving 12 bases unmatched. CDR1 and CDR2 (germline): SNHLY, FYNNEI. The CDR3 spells CASRGSLAGPYNEQFF. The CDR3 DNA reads TGTGCCAGCCGGGGCTCCCTAGCGGGACCTTACAATGAGCAGTTCTTC.

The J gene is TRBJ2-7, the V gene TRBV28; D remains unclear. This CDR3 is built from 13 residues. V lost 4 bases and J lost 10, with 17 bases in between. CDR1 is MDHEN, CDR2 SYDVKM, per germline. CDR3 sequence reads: CASSSPTSRVQYV. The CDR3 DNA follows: TGTGCCAGCAGTTCCCCAACATCCCGGGTCCAGTACGTC.

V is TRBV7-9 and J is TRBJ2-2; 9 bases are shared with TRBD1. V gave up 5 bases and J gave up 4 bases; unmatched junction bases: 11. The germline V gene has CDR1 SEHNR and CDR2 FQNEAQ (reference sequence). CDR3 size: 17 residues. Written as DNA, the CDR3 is TGTGCCAGCAGCCGAATCTCCCGGGACAGGGTCACCGGGGAGCTGTTTTTT. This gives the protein CASSRISRDRVTGELFF. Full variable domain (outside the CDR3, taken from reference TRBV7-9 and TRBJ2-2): DTGVSQNPRHKITKRGQNVTFRCDPISEHNRLYWYRQTLGQGPEFLTYFQNEAQLEKSRLLSDRFSAERPKGSFSTLEIQRTEQGDSAMYLCASSRISRDRVTGELFFGEGSRLTVL.